Following are 25 T cell receptor beta chains from one sample sequenced in a study of blood T cells in healthy people across ages (dated by TCRdb to the mid-2010s). Receptor amplification or capture employed 5' RACE. These reads were obtained on an Illumina HiSeq 2500. A second roughly 6 to 11 cycle PCR used a sample-barcoded 5' primer and a J-beta primer mix. TCRdb redid the processing of the public reads, applying fastp at Q25 and MiXCR, and retained in-frame beta chains. Every CDR3 protein is listed once, alongside the most common genes and DNA of its rows. In this sample the table shows about 1.5 million distinct CDR3 sequences, around two fifths of which occur a single time. Less than 8% of the sample comes from the top ten. The specimen was blood. The receptors shown here come from a woman aged 18-35 years in good health.

This chain uses TRBV27 with TRBJ2-7, with D maybe TRBD2 (6 bases). Germline loops: CDR1 MNHEY, CDR2 SMNVEV (reference sequence). This CDR3 comprises 14 residues. V lost 6 bases to trimming and J lost 7 bases, with 19 bases between them. The CDR3 coding sequence is TGTGCCAGCAGAACGGGGGAGATCTTCTGGGAGCAGTACTTC. It is translated as CASRTGEIFWEQYF.

The rearrangement uses TRBV10-2 and TRBJ1-6, with D unresolved. The DNA matches TRBJ1-5 better at its end, which makes the J call doubtful. In germline, CDR1 is WSHSY, CDR2 SAAADI. The CDR3 contains 14 residues. The CDR3 sequence: CASQEGRTSGAQHF. The DNA of the CDR3 is TGCGCCAGCCAGGAAGGAAGGACGTCCGGAGCCCAGCATTTT.

A word on this clonotype: A junction end diverges from the germline sequence, so it may reflect a read error. The rearrangement uses TRBV9 and TRBJ2-6; maybe TRBD1 (5 bases). Germline CDR1 SGDLS, CDR2 YYNGEE. The CDR3 spans 15 residues. The chain's CDR3 is CASSVARSGANVLIF. In nucleotides, the CDR3 is TGTGCCAGCAGCGTAGCTCGCTCTGGGGCCAACGTCCTGATTTTC.

This clonotype occurred a few times. This chain connects TRBV12-3 or TRBV12-4 to TRBJ1-2; unclear D gene. V gave up 4 bases and J gave up 4 bases, with 10 bases separating them. The CDR3 extends over 13 amino acids. CDR3 residues: CASSSRNAYGYTF. The CDR3 DNA reads as TGTGCCAGCAGTTCCCGTAATGCCTATGGCTACACCTTC.

This clonotype was counted between two and nine times. This chain uses TRBV21-1 with TRBJ1-2. TRBV21-1 is a pseudogene segment. The CDR3 has 14 residues. The CDR3 DNA reads as TGTGCCAGCAGCGTACGGGACAGCGGATATGGCTACACCTTC. Its protein is CASSVRDSGYGYTF.

The chain links TRBV6-5 to TRBJ2-1; possibly TRBD2 for D (5 bases). With 0 bases removed from V and 4 bases from J, the gap between germline ends came to 16 bases. Germline V gene lookup returns CDR1 MNHEY and CDR2 SVGAGI. This CDR3 has 17 amino acids. CDR3 residues: CASSYSLPRGIYNEQFF. In DNA, the CDR3 is TGTGCCAGCAGTTACTCCCTGCCAAGAGGGATATACAATGAGCAGTTCTTC.

The chain joins TRBV12-3 or TRBV12-4 to TRBJ2-1; D is perhaps TRBD1 or TRBD2 (5 bases each). Trimming shortened V by 6 bases and J by 4 bases, and 19 bases separated the two germline ends. The CDR3 has 16 residues. CDR3 amino acids: CASRPTRGAAYNEQFF. The CDR3 DNA reads TGTGCCAGCAGACCTACTAGGGGAGCCGCATACAATGAGCAGTTCTTC.

This clonotype came up a few times. This chain links TRBV30 with TRBJ2-7, with unresolved D. V lost 2 bases to trimming and J lost 4 bases, with 6 bases between them. Germline V lookup: CDR1 GTSNPN, CDR2 SVGIG (reference sequence). This CDR3 comprises 11 residues. The CDR3 sequence: CAWSLYYEQYF. CDR3 coding DNA: TGTGCCTGGAGTCTCTATTACGAGCAGTACTTC.

This clonotype was detected a few times. The chain links TRBV2 to TRBJ2-7, with 10 bases identical to TRBD1. CDR3 length equals 16 residues. The J segment lost 5 bases and the V segment lost 4 bases, leaving 11 bases of the junction unmatched. Germline-derived CDR1 and CDR2 are SNHLY and FYNNEI. CDR3 in amino acids: CASSASTGQGIHEQYF. CDR3 DNA sequence: TGTGCCAGCAGTGCCTCAACGGGACAGGGGATCCACGAGCAGTACTTC.

Comments on this clonotype: The junction differs from germline at one of its ends, possibly a read error. J is TRBJ2-3 and V is TRBV9; D gene uncertain. The CDR3 extends over 13 amino acids. CDR1 SGDLS and CDR2 YYNGEE come from the germline V gene. CDR3 DNA sequence: TGTGCCAGCAGCGACGTTACATCAGATATGCAGTATTTT. Translation gives CASSDVTSDMQYF.

This chain uses TRBV20-1 with TRBJ1-2; D ambiguous. CDR1 and CDR2 (germline): DFQATT, SNEGSKA (reference sequence). V dropped 2 bases and J dropped 1 base, with 14 bases sitting between them. The length of the CDR3 is 15 residues. The CDR3 DNA follows: TGCAGTGCTAGAATATCACAGTTGATTAACTATGGCTACACCTTC. It yields the protein CSARISQLINYGYTF.

This clonotype came up a few times. The CDR3 DNA sequence: TGTGCCAGCAGACTAGCCCCCCCGCGGGAAGCTTTCTTT. Residues: CASRLAPPREAFF. The chain joins TRBV7-2 to TRBJ1-1; D call uncertain. The CDR3 has 13 amino acids. Germline V gene data show CDR1 as SGHTA and CDR2 as FQGNSA. V lost 6 bases and J 8 bases, leaving 16 bases between the germline ends.

This clonotype has a handful of counts. The CDR3 sequence is CASSLGVLAGGWNEQFF. The CDR3 nucleotides read TGTGCCAGCAGCTTAGGTGTCTTGGCGGGAGGGTGGAATGAGCAGTTCTTC. The rearrangement links TRBV11-2 to TRBJ2-1; 9 bases agree with TRBD2. The CDR3 runs to 17 residues. The germline V gene encodes CDR1 SGHAT and CDR2 FQNNGV. The J segment lost 7 bases and the V segment lost 1 base, leaving 11 bases of the junction unmatched.

As to this clonotype: Germline is not matched at one junction end, which may reflect a read error. The chain joins TRBV27 to TRBJ2-1; 10 bases agree with TRBD2. The DNA end is more similar to TRBJ2-7, so the J call may be wrong. The CDR3 is 18 residues long. The germline V gene has CDR1 MNHEY and CDR2 SMNVEV (reference sequence). CDR3 loop: CAGSFSSLAGDPHNEQYF. The CDR3, as DNA: TGTGCCGGCAGTTTTTCGAGTCTAGCGGGAGATCCCCACAATGAGCAGTACTTC.

V and J are TRBV27 and TRBJ2-1, with 7 nucleotides matching TRBD2. Germline loops: CDR1 MNHEY, CDR2 SMNVEV (reference sequence). V was pared by 8 bases and J by 0 bases, with 10 bases of the junction left unmatched. The CDR3 length is 16 residues. The CDR3 loop reads CASPSGRGSSYNEQFF. As DNA, the CDR3 is TGTGCCAGCCCTTCGGGGCGGGGGAGCTCCTACAATGAGCAGTTCTTC.

The chain employs TRBV2 and TRBJ1-2, with D possibly being TRBD1 (6 bases). This CDR3 region has 15 residues. The germline V and J ends were trimmed by 5 bases and 7 bases, with 20 bases remaining between them. The germline gives CDR1 SNHLY, CDR2 FYNNEI. The DNA of the CDR3 is TGTGCCAGCAGTTCGGACAGCACACTTGGTTCTGGCTACACCTTC. It yields the protein CASSSDSTLGSGYTF.

The chain is built from TRBV6-5 and TRBJ1-2; no firm D call. Between the trimmed V and J ends, which lost 0 bases and 1 base, there was a span of 9 bases. The V gene's germline CDR1 is MNHEY and CDR2 SVGAGI. CDR3 length equals 15 residues. DNA of the CDR3: TGTGCCAGCAGTTACTCTTGGCAGGTTAACTATGGCTACACCTTC. It yields the protein CASSYSWQVNYGYTF.

This sequence joins TRBV12-3 or TRBV12-4 and TRBJ1-1; D possibly corresponds to TRBD1 (6 bases). V lost 6 bases and J lost 4, with 12 bases in between. This CDR3 spans 13 amino acids. This CDR3 is CASRVDRPTEAFF. CDR3 DNA: TGTGCCAGCAGGGTAGACAGGCCCACTGAAGCTTTCTTT.

Worth noting for this clonotype: A junction boundary mismatches the germline segment, possibly from a read error. This chain links TRBV20-1 with TRBJ2-5, with 8 bases identical to TRBD2. Germline-derived CDR1 and CDR2 are DFQATT and SNEGSKA (reference sequence). The CDR3 covers 14 residues. The CDR3 DNA is TGCAGTGCTGGAGATGGCGGGAGGCAAGAGACCCAGTACTTC. This sequence encodes CSAGDGGRQETQYF.

The chain recombines TRBV20-1 with TRBJ2-5; 7 bases match TRBD2. The better agreement between TRBJ2-1 and the DNA end casts doubt on the J call. This CDR3 has 15 amino acids. Germline CDR1 reads DFQATT; CDR2 reads SNEGSKA (reference sequence). The CDR3 nucleotides read TGCAGTGCTTCCCCGATGGGGAGGGCGCAAGAGACCCAGTTCTTC. This translates into CSASPMGRAQETQFF.

The V gene is TRBV25-1, the J gene TRBJ1-2; D gene ambiguous. This CDR3 region has 14 residues. Deletions cut 5 bases from V and 1 base from J, with 11 bases between. Germline V CDR1 and CDR2: MGHDK, SYGVNS. Here the CDR3 reads CASSRHELNYGYTF. The CDR3 nucleotides read TGTGCCAGCAGTAGACACGAACTTAACTATGGCTACACCTTC.

This clonotype has only a few counts. The chain combines TRBV9 with TRBJ2-5; TRBD2 aligns across 7 bases. In germline, CDR1 is SGDLS, CDR2 YYNGEE. The junction had 8 bases not matched to a gene; V was cut back by 4 bases and J by 2 bases. This CDR3 is 15 amino acids long. CDR3: CASSNPGRGQETQYF. The CDR3 bases are TGTGCCAGCAGCAACCCAGGGCGGGGGCAAGAGACCCAGTACTTC.

This clonotype was seen a few times. The V call is TRBV5-5, the J call TRBJ2-7; D might be TRBD2 (5 bases). The CDR3 has 15 amino acids. Germline loops: CDR1 SGHKS, CDR2 YYEKEE (reference sequence). Between the trimmed V and J ends, which lost 4 bases and 2 bases, there was a span of 16 bases. CDR3 in amino acids: CASSLAADSAYEQYF. The CDR3 nucleotides read TGTGCCAGCAGCCTCGCTGCGGACTCTGCCTACGAGCAGTACTTC.

The chain links TRBV5-4 to TRBJ2-7, with D uncertain. The J call may not be correct, given that the DNA end is closer to TRBJ2-5. Germline-derived CDR1 and CDR2 are SGHNT and YYREEE (reference sequence). The length of the CDR3 is 16 residues. The CDR3 loop is CASSLGGSGSRETQYF. DNA for the CDR3: TGTGCCAGCAGCTTGGGGGGATCAGGATCGCGGGAGACCCAGTACTTC.

In this sample, this clonotype turned up a few times. The chain is built from TRBV4-1 and TRBJ2-1, with D possibly matching TRBD2 (7 bases). The V and J ends lost 5 bases and 0 bases respectively, with 14 bases between them. The CDR3 covers 16 residues. Germline lookup yields CDR1 MGHRA and CDR2 YSYEKL. The CDR3 DNA reads as TGCGCCAGCAGCTCCCCGGCGGGGGCCTCCTACAATGAGCAGTTCTTC. Translated: CASSSPAGASYNEQFF.